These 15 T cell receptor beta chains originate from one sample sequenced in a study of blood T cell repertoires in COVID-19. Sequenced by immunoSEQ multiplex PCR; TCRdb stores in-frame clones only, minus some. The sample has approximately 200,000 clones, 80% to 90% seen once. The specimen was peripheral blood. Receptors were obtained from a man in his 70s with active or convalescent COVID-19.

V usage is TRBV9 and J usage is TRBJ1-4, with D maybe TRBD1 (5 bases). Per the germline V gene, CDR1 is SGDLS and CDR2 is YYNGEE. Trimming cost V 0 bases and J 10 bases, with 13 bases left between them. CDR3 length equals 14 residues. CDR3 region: CASSVGGAGGKLFF. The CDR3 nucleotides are TGTGCCAGCAGCGTAGGGGGTGCGGGGGGAAAACTGTTTTTT.

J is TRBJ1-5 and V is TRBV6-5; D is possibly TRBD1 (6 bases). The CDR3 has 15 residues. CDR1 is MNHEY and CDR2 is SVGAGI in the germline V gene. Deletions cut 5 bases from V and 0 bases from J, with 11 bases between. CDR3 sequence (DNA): TGTGCCAGCAGTAAGAGACAGGATAGCAATCAGCCCCAGCATTTT. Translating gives CASSKRQDSNQPQHF.

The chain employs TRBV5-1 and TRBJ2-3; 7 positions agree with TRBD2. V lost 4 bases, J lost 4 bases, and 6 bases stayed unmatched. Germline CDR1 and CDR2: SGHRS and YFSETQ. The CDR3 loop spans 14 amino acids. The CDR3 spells CASSLGTIADTQYF. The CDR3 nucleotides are TGCGCCAGCAGCCTCGGGACTATTGCAGATACGCAGTATTTT.

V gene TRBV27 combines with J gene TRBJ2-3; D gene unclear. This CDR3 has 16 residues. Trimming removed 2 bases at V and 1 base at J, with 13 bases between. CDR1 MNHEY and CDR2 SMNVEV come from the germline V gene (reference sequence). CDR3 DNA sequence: TGTGCCAGCAGTTTAAGCAGACTTTGGGGCACAGATACGCAGTATTTT. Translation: CASSLSRLWGTDTQYF.

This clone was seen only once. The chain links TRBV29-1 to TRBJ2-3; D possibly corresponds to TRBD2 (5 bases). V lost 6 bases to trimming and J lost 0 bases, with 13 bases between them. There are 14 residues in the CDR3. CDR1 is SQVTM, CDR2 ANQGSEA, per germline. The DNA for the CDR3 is TGCAGCGTGAGCGGTCAGTCTAGCACAGATACGCAGTATTTT. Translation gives CSVSGQSSTDTQYF.

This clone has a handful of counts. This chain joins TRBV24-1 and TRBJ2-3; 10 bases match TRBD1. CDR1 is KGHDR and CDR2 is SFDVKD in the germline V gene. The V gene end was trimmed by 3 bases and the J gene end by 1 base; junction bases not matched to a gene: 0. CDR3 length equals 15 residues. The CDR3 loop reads CATSDDRGRTDTQYF. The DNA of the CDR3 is TGTGCCACCAGTGATGACAGGGGGCGCACAGATACGCAGTATTTT.

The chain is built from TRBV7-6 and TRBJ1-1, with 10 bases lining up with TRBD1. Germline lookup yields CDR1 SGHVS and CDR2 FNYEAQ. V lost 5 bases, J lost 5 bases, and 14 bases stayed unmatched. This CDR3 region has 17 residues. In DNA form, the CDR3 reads TGTGCCAGCAGCCCCCCGGGACAGGGGAAGATGGGTACTGAAGCTTTCTTT. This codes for CASSPPGQGKMGTEAFF. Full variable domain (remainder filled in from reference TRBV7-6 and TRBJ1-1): GAGVSQSPRYKVTKRGQDVALRCDPISGHVSLYWYRQALGQGPEFLTYFNYEAQQDKSGLPNDRFSAERPEGSISTLTIQRTEQRDSAMYRCASSPPGQGKMGTEAFFGQGTRLTVV.

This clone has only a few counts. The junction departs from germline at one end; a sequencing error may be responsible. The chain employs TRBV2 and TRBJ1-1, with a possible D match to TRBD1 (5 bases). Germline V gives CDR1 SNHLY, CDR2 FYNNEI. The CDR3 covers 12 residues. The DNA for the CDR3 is TGTGCCAGCAGAGAAGCTCAGGGATGGGCTTTCTTT. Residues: CASREAQGWAFF.

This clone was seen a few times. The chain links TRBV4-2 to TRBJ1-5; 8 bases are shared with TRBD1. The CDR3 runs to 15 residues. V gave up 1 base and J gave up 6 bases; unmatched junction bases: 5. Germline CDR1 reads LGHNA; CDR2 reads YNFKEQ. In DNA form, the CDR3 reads TGTGCCAGCAGCCAAGGAGGACAGGGAGGTCAGCCCCAGCATTTT. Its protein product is CASSQGGQGGQPQHF.

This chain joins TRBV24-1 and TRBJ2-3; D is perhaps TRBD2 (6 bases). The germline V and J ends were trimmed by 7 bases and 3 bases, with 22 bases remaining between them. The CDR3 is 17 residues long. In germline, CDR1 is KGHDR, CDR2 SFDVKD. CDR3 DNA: TGTGCCACCAGCGCTTTTGGCTCCCGGGGAGGTACAGATACGCAGTATTTT. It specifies CATSAFGSRGGTDTQYF.

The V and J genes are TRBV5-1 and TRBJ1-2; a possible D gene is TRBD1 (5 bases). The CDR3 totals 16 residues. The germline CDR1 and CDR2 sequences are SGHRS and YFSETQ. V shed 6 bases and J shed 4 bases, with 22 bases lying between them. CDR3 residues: CASKKGGREGSYGYTF. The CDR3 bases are TGCGCCAGCAAGAAGGGAGGGCGAGAGGGGTCCTATGGCTACACCTTC.

The CDR3 spells CSVGVLARGTGEQFF. The CDR3 bases are TGCAGCGTTGGGGTTCTAGCGAGAGGGACGGGTGAGCAGTTCTTC. The chain is built from TRBV29-1 and TRBJ2-1, with TRBD2 as a possible D gene (6 bases). This CDR3 is 15 amino acids long. Germline values: CDR1 SQVTM, CDR2 ANQGSEA. Trimming left V 4 bases short and J 9 bases short, with 22 bases between.

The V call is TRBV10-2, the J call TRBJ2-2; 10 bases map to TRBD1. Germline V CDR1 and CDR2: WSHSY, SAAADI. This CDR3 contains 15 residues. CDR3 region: CASALPGQGSGELFF. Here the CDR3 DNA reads TGCGCTAGCGCCCTCCCGGGACAGGGGTCCGGGGAGCTGTTTTTT.

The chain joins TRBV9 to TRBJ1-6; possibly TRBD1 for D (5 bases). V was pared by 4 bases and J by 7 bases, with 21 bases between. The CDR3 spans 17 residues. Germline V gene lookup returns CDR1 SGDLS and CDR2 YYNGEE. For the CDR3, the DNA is TGTGCCAGCAGCCCGGGGGAGGGCGCATCGGGGAATTCACCCCTCCACTTT. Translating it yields CASSPGEGASGNSPLHF.

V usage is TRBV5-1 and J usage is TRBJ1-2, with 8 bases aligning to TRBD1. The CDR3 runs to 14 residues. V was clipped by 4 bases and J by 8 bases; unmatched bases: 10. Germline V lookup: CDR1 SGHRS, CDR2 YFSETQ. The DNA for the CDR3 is TGCGCCAGCAGCACCGGACAGGGTTTGGTAGGCTACACCTTC. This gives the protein CASSTGQGLVGYTF.